The rows below give T cell receptor beta chains drawn from one sample of a study of blood T cell repertoires in COVID-19. Sequencing used immunoSEQ multiplex PCR; TCRdb keeps in-frame clones, though not all of them. There are roughly 100,000 clones in the sample; about 91% occur only once, and about 3% lies in the top ten. The sequenced sample was peripheral blood. The receptors originated from a human donor in a cohort sampled during active COVID-19. CDR3s include the opening cysteine and the closing phenylalanine or tryptophan. A D gene is named only where the DNA matches it firmly. The listing skips clone size in some rows; elsewhere it reads once, few, many or a size class.

>.|TRBJ2-7|.|TRBV15
CATSRPGQSIYEQYF
TGTGCCACCAGCAGACCGGGACAATCGATCTACGAGCAGTACTTC
>.|TRBJ2-5|.|TRBV28
CASSSSQETQYF
TGTGCCAGCAGTTCTTCCCAAGAGACCCAGTACTTC
>.|TRBJ1-2|.|TRBV11-2
CASSLSGLTTGYTF
TGTGCCAGCAGCTTATCAGGGCTTACGACGGGCTACACCTTC
>TRBD2|TRBJ2-2|.|TRBV4-3
CASSQEPGLANTGELFF
TGCGCCAGCAGCCAAGAACCGGGACTAGCGAACACCGGGGAGCTGTTTTTT
>.|TRBJ2-1|.|TRBV7-9
CASSPTTRLRPNEQFF
TGTGCCAGCAGCCCTACAACTAGATTACGGCCAAATGAGCAGTTCTTC
>.|TRBJ1-5|.|TRBV30
CASELGGGVNQPQHF
TGTGCCTCAGAATTGGGTGGAGGGGTAAATCAGCCCCAGCATTTT
>.|TRBJ1-1|.|TRBV7-8
CASSPLAGVRTEAFF
TGTGCCAGCAGCCCCTTAGCGGGGGTCCGGACTGAAGCTTTCTTT
>.|TRBJ2-1|.|TRBV28
CASSRGTFSSYNEQFF
TGTGCCAGCAGTCGGGGGACTTTTAGCTCCTACAATGAGCAGTTCTTC
>TRBD1|TRBJ1-1|.|TRBV9
CASSPRTGTMNTEAFF
TGTGCCAGCAGCCCCCGGACAGGCACAATGAACACTGAAGCTTTCTTT
>TRBD2|TRBJ2-3|.|TRBV5-4
CASSLPRTSGRQADTQYF
TGTGCCAGCAGCTTACCGAGGACTAGCGGGAGACAGGCAGATACGCAGTATTTT
>.|TRBJ1-1|.|TRBV4-3
CASSQERAQNTEAFF
TGCGCCAGCAGCCAAGAGCGGGCCCAGAACACTGAAGCTTTCTTT
>.|TRBJ1-1|.|TRBV18
CASSPPPLTGTRAFF
TGTGCCAGCTCACCACCCCCCCTGACAGGTACCAGGGCTTTCTTT
>TRBD2|TRBJ2-1|few|TRBV5-1
CASSLIAGGVYNEQFF
TGCGCCAGCAGCTTGATAGCGGGAGGGGTCTACAATGAGCAGTTCTTC
>TRBD2|TRBJ2-7|.|TRBV6-1
CASSEELAGGYEQYF
TGTGCCAGCAGTGAAGAACTAGCGGGGGGCTACGAGCAGTACTTC
>.|TRBJ2-7|.|TRBV5-4
CASSFDSYEQYF
TGTGCCAGCAGCTTCGACAGTTACGAGCAGTACTTC
>.|TRBJ2-1|.|TRBV9
CASSAFSFGGSYNEQFF
TGTGCCAGCAGCGCGTTTTCCTTCGGGGGCTCCTACAATGAGCAGTTCTTC
>.|TRBJ2-1|few|TRBV11-3
CASSLDPAVNEQFF
TGTGCCAGCAGCTTAGACCCGGCGGTCAATGAGCAGTTCTTC
>TRBD1|TRBJ1-5|.|TRBV18
CASSSPGTGGTSQHF
TGTGCCAGCTCATCCCCCGGGACAGGGGGTACCTCCCAGCATTTT
>TRBD2|TRBJ2-7|.|TRBV25-1
CASSGLAGSSYEQYF
TGTGCCAGCAGCGGTCTAGCGGGAAGCTCCTACGAGCAGTACTTC
>.|TRBJ2-3|.|TRBV5-1
CASSVNGRTDTTDTQYF
TGCGCCAGCAGCGTGAATGGCCGGACTGACACTACAGATACGCAGTATTTT
>TRBD2|TRBJ2-7|.|TRBV30
CAWAGGRSYEQYF
TGTGCCTGGGCGGGGGGCCGGTCCTACGAGCAGTACTTC
>TRBD2|TRBJ2-3|.|TRBV5-1
CASASLTGGQGTQYF
TGCGCCAGCGCGTCTTTAACGGGGGGGCAGGGTACGCAGTATTTT
>TRBD2|TRBJ2-3|.|TRBV9
CASSVATSGTDTQYF
TGTGCCAGCAGCGTAGCGACTAGCGGCACAGATACGCAGTATTTT
>.|TRBJ1-1|.|TRBV15
CATSRDRGRYEAFF
TGTGCCACCAGCAGAGATCGGGGTCGATATGAAGCTTTCTTT
>.|TRBJ2-1|.|TRBV11-3
CASSLPPGHEQFF
TGTGCCAGCAGCTTACCCCCTGGCCATGAGCAGTTCTTC
>TRBD1|TRBJ2-7|.|TRBV15
CATSTRDRDYEQYF
TGTGCCACCAGCACTAGGGACAGAGACTACGAGCAGTACTTC
>TRBD1|TRBJ2-7|.|TRBV7-9
CASSPRDRAYEQYF
TGTGCCAGCAGCCCCCGGGACAGGGCCTACGAGCAGTACTTC
>.|TRBJ2-3|.|TRBV27
CASSFWGGRRDTQYF
TGTGCCAGCAGTTTCTGGGGGGGCCGAAGAGATACGCAGTATTTT
>.|TRBJ1-1|.|TRBV6-1
CASSETGTHEAFF
TGTGCCAGCAGTGAAACCGGGACACATGAAGCTTTCTTT
>TRBD2|TRBJ2-2|.|TRBV18
CASSPREGHGGELFF
TGTGCCAGCTCACCTCGGGAGGGCCACGGCGGGGAGCTGTTTTTT
>TRBD1|TRBJ2-6|.|TRBV9
CASTSRGRTGPSSGANVLTF
TGTGCCAGCACCTCCAGGGGTAGGACAGGCCCGAGCTCTGGGGCCAACGTCCTGACTTTC
>.|TRBJ1-2|few|TRBV30
CAWSLGGAGEGYGYTF
TGTGCCTGGAGTCTAGGAGGTGCAGGGGAGGGCTATGGCTACACCTTC
>.|TRBJ2-3|.|TRBV2
CASTLGGRPDTQYF
TGTGCCAGCACCCTCGGGGGACGCCCGGATACGCAGTATTTT
>TRBD2|TRBJ2-1|.|TRBV3-1/TRBV3-2
CASSRRGEYNEQFF
TGTGCCAGCAGCCGGCGGGGGGAGTACAATGAGCAGTTCTTC
>.|TRBJ1-2|.|TRBV29-1
CSVEDRRNYGYTF
TGCAGCGTTGAGGACAGACGAAACTATGGCTACACCTTC
>TRBD2|TRBJ2-5|once|TRBV19
CASKKRGAQETQYF
TGTGCCAGTAAAAAGCGGGGAGCCCAAGAGACCCAGTACTTC
>.|TRBJ1-2|.|TRBV2
CASSDYSNYGYTF
TGTGCCAGCAGTGACTATTCTAACTATGGCTACACCTTC
>.|TRBJ2-7|few|TRBV19
CASSNQIGSGEQYF
TGTGCCAGTAGTAATCAGATCGGGAGCGGCGAGCAGTACTTC
>TRBD2|TRBJ2-3|.|TRBV19
CASSWTAGGLTDTQYF
TGTGCCAGTAGTTGGACTGCGGGGGGCCTAACAGATACGCAGTATTTT
>.|TRBJ1-1|.|TRBV27
CASSSWGRNTEAFF
TGTGCCAGCAGTTCCTGGGGCAGGAACACTGAAGCTTTCTTT
>.|TRBJ1-3|.|TRBV18
CASSPATGQPSGNTIYF
TGTGCCAGCTCACCCGCGACAGGTCAACCCTCTGGAAACACCATATATTTT
>TRBD1|TRBJ1-1|.|TRBV11-3
CASSFGQGAMNTEAFF
TGTGCCAGCAGCTTCGGACAGGGGGCGATGAACACTGAAGCTTTCTTT
>.|TRBJ1-3|.|TRBV28
CASSRWGVSTNTIYF
TGTGCCAGCAGCCGTTGGGGGGTCAGCACAAACACCATATATTTT
>TRBD2|TRBJ2-3|.|TRBV5-1
CASSRISGGSTDTQYF
TGCGCCAGCAGCCGCATTAGCGGGGGAAGCACAGATACGCAGTATTTT
>.|TRBJ2-7|.|TRBV9
CASSPSASVARGYEQYF
TGTGCCAGCAGCCCATCAGCTTCCGTAGCTCGAGGGTACGAGCAGTACTTC
>TRBD1|TRBJ2-5|.|TRBV12-5
CASGPPGTVGETQYF
TGTGCTAGTGGTCCCCCCGGGACAGTGGGCGAGACCCAGTACTTC
>TRBD1|TRBJ2-5|.|TRBV10-3
CAISERQGAQETQYF
TGTGCCATCAGTGAGCGACAGGGGGCACAAGAGACCCAGTACTTC
>.|TRBJ2-1|.|TRBV21-1
CASSKLIAGDSNEQFF
TGTGCCAGCAGCAAATTGATAGCGGGAGATTCGAATGAGCAGTTCTTC
>.|TRBJ2-5|.|TRBV9
CASSVSVKETQYF
TGTGCCAGCAGCGTATCAGTGAAAGAGACCCAGTACTTC
>.|TRBJ2-7|.|TRBV5-1
CASSLAGVAPYEQYF
TGCGCCAGCAGCTTGGCCGGGGTAGCCCCCTACGAGCAGTACTTC
>TRBD2|TRBJ2-3|.|TRBV5-1
CASGGGDTDTQYF
TGCGCCAGCGGTGGGGGGGACACAGATACGCAGTATTTT
>.|TRBJ2-7|.|TRBV5-1
CASSFRGSGSYEQYF
TGCGCCAGCAGCTTCCGGGGAAGCGGGTCCTACGAGCAGTACTTC